These 10 T cell receptor beta chains were all obtained from the same sample, sequenced in a study of monozygotic twins with inflammatory bowel disease. TCRdb reanalyzed the 5' RACE reads, giving one entry per CDR3 protein sequence and no DNA. Its clone listing holds some 450,000 distinct CDR3 sequences. Sequences were obtained from blood. These receptors came from a human donor with ulcerative colitis or Crohn's disease, or a healthy co-twin of an affected twin (not recorded which).

CDR3 amino acids: CASSYPGLAGSTDTQYF. The chain employs TRBV6-5 and TRBJ2-3; TCRdb picks TRBD2, but there is no DNA to check that call. CDR3 length: 17 residues. CDR1 and CDR2 from the germline V gene are MNHEY and SVGAGI.

This sequence joins TRBV5-1 and TRBJ2-5; no DNA is available, so the TRBD1 call from TCRdb remains unchecked. Germline loops: CDR1 SGHRS, CDR2 YFSETQ. The CDR3 runs to 15 residues. The CDR3: CASSLASPDQETQYF. Based on the CDR3 plus reference TRBV5-1 and TRBJ2-5, the full variable domain is KAGVTQTPRYLIKTRGQQVTLSCSPISGHRSVSWYQQTPGQGLQFLFEYFSETQRNKGNFPGRFSGRQFSNSRSEMNVSTLELGDSALYLCASSLASPDQETQYFGPGTRLLVL.

This sequence joins TRBV20-1 and TRBJ1-1; TCRdb lists TRBD1, though no DNA is available to test this call. CDR3 length: 15 residues. CDR1 and CDR2 from the germline V gene are DFQATT and SNEGSKA (reference sequence). The CDR3 here is CSAGDRRHLNTEAFF.

The V gene is TRBV28, the J gene TRBJ2-2; TCRdb indicates TRBD2, and absent DNA this call remains unverified. Germline V gene data show CDR1 as MDHEN and CDR2 as SYDVKM. This CDR3 comprises 15 residues. The CDR3 is CASSSPSRLSGELFF.

The V and J genes are TRBV28 and TRBJ2-7; TCRdb's assignment of TRBD1 cannot be checked, as there is no DNA. The CDR3 spans 14 residues. Germline assignment: CDR1 MDHEN and CDR2 SYDVKM. The CDR3: CASSRRDDSYEQYF.

This sequence joins TRBV19 and TRBJ2-2; TCRdb's D call, TRBD2, is unchecked because there is no DNA. The CDR3 has 15 residues. Germline CDR1 is LNHDA and CDR2 is SQIVND (reference sequence). CDR3 residues: CASSDSGPNTGELFF. The full variable domain, with the rest looked up from reference TRBV19 and TRBJ2-2, is DGGITQSPKYLFRKEGQNVTLSCEQNLNHDAMYWYRQDPGQGLRLIYYSQIVNDFQKGDIAEGYSVSREKKESFPLTVTSAQKNPTAFYLCASSDSGPNTGELFFGEGSRLTVL.

The V and J genes are TRBV19 and TRBJ1-5; TCRdb returns TRBD1, unconfirmable since there is no DNA. CDR3 length equals 15 residues. CDR1 is LNHDA, CDR2 SQIVND, per germline (reference sequence). CDR3 protein: CASSMGAGGGQPQHF.

This sequence joins TRBV7-2 and TRBJ1-2. The CDR3 length is 13 residues. CDR1 and CDR2 (germline): SGHTA, FQGNSA. The CDR3 loop is CASSLGRNYGYTF. The variable domain in full, completed from reference TRBV7-2 and TRBJ1-2, reads GAGVSQSPSNKVTEKGKDVELRCDPISGHTALYWYRQSLGQGLEFLIYFQGNSAPDKSGLPSDRFSAERTGGSVSTLTIQRTQQEDSAVYLCASSLGRNYGYTFGSGTRLTVV.

The chain uses TRBV18 and TRBJ2-7; the D call of TRBD1 rests on TCRdb alone, since no DNA is present to check it. The CDR3 length is 15 residues. Germline V gives CDR1 KGHSH, CDR2 LQKENI. CDR3 region: CASSPSTVGNREQYF.

The chain has TRBV12-5 and TRBJ2-1; TCRdb picks TRBD2, but there is no DNA to check that call. The CDR3 spans 11 residues. In germline, CDR1 is LGHNT, CDR2 FRNRAP. The CDR3 reads CASGEGTEQFF.